This T cell receptor (beta chain) is from a study of tumor and adjacent non-tumor tissue in lung cancer. The study, taken as a whole, reports: Tumor tissue had significantly higher TCR diversity than normal lung.

Per the germline V gene, CDR1 is SNHLY and CDR2 is FYNNEI. Trimming removed 10 bases from V and 3 bases from J; junction bases left unmatched: 10. CDR3 length equals 15 residues. For this clonotype: Its antigen remains unknown. A single base separates this from a much larger clone, so it may be a read error.

This sample's RNA came from whole unsorted tissue. More than 3 cm separated this lung sample from the edge of the tumor. A modified ARM-PCR protocol with three rounds of nested PCR amplified TCRbeta. TCRdb processed the multiplex PCR reads anew with MiXCR; each CDR3 protein has one entry. The data show 90,000 to 110,000 distinct CDR3 sequences, 50% to 70% seen once. The receptor was derived from a man in his sixties with non-small cell lung cancer. The sequencing input was distant non-tumor lung tissue. The chain links TRBV2 to TRBJ2-1, with 9 bases fitting TRBD2. CDR3 in amino acids: CANSTRRGGYNEQFF. The CDR3 DNA is TGTGCCAACTCCACTAGGCGGGGGGGCTACAATGAGCAGTTCTTC.